The TCR beta chain described here comes from a study of blood T cells in healthy people across ages. Findings of the study overall: Samples with more naive T cells showed higher observed beta diversity. The fall in TCR beta diversity per million T cells was roughly linear with age.

This clonotype was recorded a few times. The antigen is undetermined. The CDR3 loop spans 13 amino acids. CDR1 and CDR2 from the germline V gene are DFQATT and SNEGSKA (reference sequence). V gave up 6 bases and J gave up 0 bases, with 12 bases separating them. The extraction recovered at least 5.5 micrograms of total RNA per sample. A second PCR, run for roughly 7 to 11 cycles, used a sample-barcoded 5' primer plus a J-beta primer mix. In TCRdb, the 5' RACE reads were re-called with MiXCR into one record per CDR3 protein. The sample yields more than 700,000 distinct CDR3 sequences, about 42% seen once.

The source of this sequence is a man at least 80 years old in good health. V gene TRBV20-1 combines with J gene TRBJ2-7; D is ambiguous. Input material: blood. The DNA for the CDR3 is TGCAGTGCCACCCCAACGGACTCCTACGAGCAGTACTTC. It is translated as CSATPTDSYEQYF.